This entry lists 23 T cell receptor beta chains sequenced from one sample in a study of identical twins. TCRdb used MiXCR to reprocess the 5' RACE reads, holding one entry per CDR3 protein. The top ten hold roughly 0.5% of the sample, which has 500,000 to 550,000 distinct CDR3 sequences, more than 20% seen once. In addition, the sample was reused for a study of yellow fever vaccine responses in identical twins.

The sequenced material came from CD4+ T cells sorted from blood. All receptors come from a woman younger than 30 in good health.

CDR3 amino acids: CASSLVQGSYEQYF. As DNA, the CDR3 is TGTGCCAGCAGCTTAGTCCAGGGCTCCTACGAGCAGTACTTC. This chain uses TRBV7-6 with TRBJ2-7; maybe TRBD1 (5 bases). The CDR3 extends over 14 amino acids. Trimming pared 1 base from V and 0 bases from J, leaving 7 bases between. The germline gives CDR1 SGHVS, CDR2 FNYEAQ.

This clonotype has only a few counts. V gene TRBV7-2 combines with J gene TRBJ2-4; no definite D call. CDR3 length equals 13 residues. The germline gives CDR1 SGHTA, CDR2 FQGNSA. Trimming removed 4 bases at V and 0 bases at J, with 4 bases between. The DNA for the CDR3 is TGTGCCAGCAGCTCAGGAGCCAAAAACATTCAGTACTTC. As protein: CASSSGAKNIQYF.

A few counts support this clonotype. The chain carries TRBV5-1 and TRBJ2-1; 9 nucleotides agree with TRBD1. The CDR3 consists of 16 residues. Germline values: CDR1 SGHRS, CDR2 YFSETQ. After removal of 2 bases from V and 4 bases from J, the junction contained 7 bases not matched to a gene. The CDR3 nucleotides are TGCGCCAGCAGCTTTGGAACCGGGACAGGGTACAATGAGCAGTTCTTC. Residues: CASSFGTGTGYNEQFF.

The chain joins TRBV3-1 to TRBJ2-3; 8 bases are a match to TRBD2. Losses at the gene ends were 0 bases for V and 4 bases for J; bases not matched to a gene: 6. The CDR3 spans 16 residues. Germline assignment: CDR1 LGHDT and CDR2 YNNKEL (reference sequence). The DNA for the CDR3 is TGTGCCAGCAGCCAAGATACGGGGGGGGCCGCAGATACGCAGTATTTT. Amino acid sequence: CASSQDTGGAADTQYF.

The chain carries TRBV24-1 and TRBJ2-1, with a tentative D call TRBD2 (6 bases). This CDR3 contains 15 residues. Germline assignment: CDR1 KGHDR and CDR2 SFDVKD. V dropped 4 bases and J dropped 10 bases, with 19 bases sitting between them. The CDR3 DNA is TGTGCCACCAGTGACGGAGGGGTGGGACCAATCGAGCAGTTCTTC. It yields the protein CATSDGGVGPIEQFF.

J is TRBJ1-6 and V is TRBV20-1; D is unresolved. Trimming removed 1 base at V and 7 bases at J, with 8 bases between. Looked up from germline, CDR1 is DFQATT and CDR2 is SNEGSKA (reference sequence). The CDR3 sequence is 13 residues long. The CDR3 bases are TGCAGTGCTAGAGCGACCACCAATTCACCCCTCCACTTT. Protein product: CSARATTNSPLHF.

The chain employs TRBV5-6 and TRBJ2-6; tentatively, D is TRBD2 (6 bases). CDR1 and CDR2 from the germline V gene are SGHDT and YYEEEE. V was clipped by 3 bases and J by 6 bases, with 19 bases between them. The CDR3 contains 17 residues. CDR3 protein: CASSSEPGTGEANVLTF. Here the CDR3 DNA reads TGTGCCAGCAGCTCTGAACCCGGGACGGGGGAGGCCAACGTCCTGACTTTC. The full variable domain, rest sourced from reference TRBV5-6 and TRBJ2-6, is DAGVTQSPTHLIKTRGQQVTLRCSPKSGHDTVSWYQQALGQGPQFIFQYYEEEERQRGNFPDRFSGHQFPNYSSELNVNALLLGDSALYLCASSSEPGTGEANVLTFGAGSRLTVL.

The chain carries TRBV9 and TRBJ2-1; 11 bases are a match to TRBD2. Trimming at V came to 8 bases and at J to 4 bases, leaving 11 bases not matched to a gene. The CDR3 has 16 amino acids. From germline, CDR1 is SGDLS and CDR2 YYNGEE. As DNA, the CDR3 is TGTGCCAGACACGCTAACCGACTAGCGGGGTACAATGAGCAGTTCTTC. It yields the protein CARHANRLAGYNEQFF.

The chain is built from TRBV3-1 and TRBJ1-1; maybe TRBD1 (6 bases). This CDR3 has 15 amino acids. With 11 bases removed from V and 0 bases from J, the gap between germline ends came to 19 bases. Germline-derived CDR1 and CDR2 are LGHDT and YNNKEL (reference sequence). The CDR3 region is CASSSAQGLNTEAFF. The CDR3 coding sequence is TGTGCCTCCTCCAGTGCACAGGGACTGAACACTGAAGCTTTCTTT. Looking up the rest from reference TRBV3-1 and TRBJ1-1 gives the full variable domain: DTAVSQTPKYLVTQMGNDKSIKCEQNLGHDTMYWYKQDSKKFLKIMFSYNNKELIINETVPNRFSPKSPDKAHLNLHINSLELGDSAVYFCASSSAQGLNTEAFFGQGTRLTVV.

This chain uses TRBV10-3 with TRBJ2-1, with D maybe TRBD2 (6 bases). CDR1 is ENHRY and CDR2 is SYGVKD in the germline V gene. The CDR3 loop spans 15 amino acids. V was clipped by 0 bases and J by 4 bases, with 10 bases between them. The CDR3 bases are TGTGCCATCAGTGAGTCGGGGGGTATGTACAATGAGCAGTTCTTC. It specifies CAISESGGMYNEQFF.

This clonotype was counted only a few times. The chain joins TRBV7-3 to TRBJ2-6, with D perhaps matching TRBD1 (6 bases). There are 19 residues in the CDR3. CDR1 is SGHTA, CDR2 FQGTGA, per germline. V was cut by 4 bases and J by 2 bases, with 21 bases left in between. CDR3 residues: CASSSGRGTGLPGANVLTF. In DNA, the CDR3 is TGTGCCAGCAGCTCAGGACGCGGTACAGGGCTTCCTGGGGCCAACGTCCTGACTTTC.

This clonotype was recorded a few times. The chain links TRBV4-2 to TRBJ2-5; D not certain. V lost 2 bases and J lost 2, with 9 bases in between. Germline-derived CDR1 and CDR2 are LGHNA and YNFKEQ. This CDR3 has 14 amino acids. The CDR3 is CASSQTRDQETQYF. The CDR3 coding sequence is TGTGCCAGCAGCCAAACACGCGATCAAGAGACCCAGTACTTC.

V and J are TRBV19 and TRBJ2-4; D not certain. The germline V gene has CDR1 LNHDA and CDR2 SQIVND (reference sequence). V lost 7 bases and J 0 bases, leaving 19 bases between the germline ends. The CDR3 sequence is 17 residues long. CDR3 coding DNA: TGTGCCAGTACCCCAGACCCCCCGATGATAGCCAAAAACATTCAGTACTTC. This translates into CASTPDPPMIAKNIQYF.

The rearrangement links TRBV4-1 to TRBJ2-1, with 9 positions matching TRBD2. Losses at the gene ends were 2 bases for V and 10 bases for J; bases not matched to a gene: 9. Per the germline V gene, CDR1 is MGHRA and CDR2 is YSYEKL. The CDR3 sequence is 15 residues long. CDR3 sequence (DNA): TGCGCCAGCAGCCAATTACAGCGGGGGGCGTTGGAGCAGTTCTTC. It specifies CASSQLQRGALEQFF.

This clonotype has only a few counts. The chain recombines TRBV4-2 with TRBJ1-1, with D unclear. The germline CDR1 and CDR2 sequences are LGHNA and YNFKEQ. The CDR3 loop spans 14 amino acids. Trimming shortened V by 1 base and J by 2 bases, and 8 bases separated the two germline ends. The chain's CDR3 is CASSQVGENTEAFF. For the CDR3, the DNA is TGTGCCAGCAGCCAAGTCGGAGAAAACACTGAAGCTTTCTTT.

This clonotype was observed once. The chain carries TRBV10-3 and TRBJ2-5; 9 bases map to TRBD2. The CDR3 has 16 residues. Trimming took 7 bases from V and 5 from J; bases not matched to a gene: 14. CDR1 ENHRY and CDR2 SYGVKD come from the germline V gene. As DNA, the CDR3 is TGTGCCATCACCCCCCGCGGGGGGGACCCCAGGGAGACCCAGTACTTC. This codes for CAITPRGGDPRETQYF.

This clonotype was seen more than once but under ten times. The chain couples TRBV11-2 to TRBJ2-5; 9 bases agree with TRBD2. The trim removed 1 base at V and 1 base at J, leaving 4 bases unmatched. The CDR3 is 16 residues long. From germline, CDR1 is SGHAT and CDR2 FQNNGV. The CDR3 DNA follows: TGTGCCAGCAGCTTAGCCGGACTAGCGTCCCAAGAGACCCAGTACTTC. It specifies CASSLAGLASQETQYF. Filled out from reference TRBV11-2 and TRBJ2-5, the complete variable domain reads EAGVAQSPRYKIIEKRQSVAFWCNPISGHATLYWYQQILGQGPKLLIQFQNNGVVDDSQLPKDRFSAERLKGVDSTLKIQPAKLEDSAVYLCASSLAGLASQETQYFGPGTRLLVL.

This clonotype was counted only a few times. The chain uses TRBV2 and TRBJ2-1; the D is unclear. CDR1 and CDR2 (germline): SNHLY, FYNNEI. The CDR3 is 15 amino acids. Trimming shortened V by 7 bases and J by 1 base, and 14 bases separated the two germline ends. CDR3 residues: CASTQQVGSYNEQFF. CDR3 DNA sequence: TGTGCCAGCACTCAGCAGGTTGGGTCCTACAATGAGCAGTTCTTC.

The rearrangement uses TRBV12-3 or TRBV12-4 and TRBJ2-5, with 9 bases aligning to TRBD2. The CDR3 sequence is 14 residues long. The V and J ends lost 10 bases and 3 bases, in that order; junction bases with no gene match: 9. The CDR3 region is CATTRGGREETQYF. CDR3 DNA: TGTGCCACCACCCGGGGCGGGAGGGAAGAGACCCAGTACTTC.

The chain uses TRBV29-1 and TRBJ2-1; D is perhaps TRBD1 (5 bases). Germline CDR1 and CDR2: SQVTM and ANQGSEA. Trimming stripped 6 bases from V and 9 bases from J, with 15 bases between. CDR3 length equals 12 residues. CDR3 sequence: CSVAKQVTEQFF. The CDR3 DNA reads as TGCAGCGTAGCTAAACAGGTGACTGAGCAGTTCTTC.

This clonotype has a handful of counts. V and J are TRBV27 and TRBJ1-2; the D is unclear. Trimming left V 2 bases short and J 4 bases short, with 11 bases between. The CDR3 contains 14 residues. In germline, CDR1 is MNHEY, CDR2 SMNVEV (reference sequence). CDR3 DNA: TGTGCCAGCAGTTTACATCCCACATTCTATGGCTACACCTTC. Amino acids: CASSLHPTFYGYTF.

This clonotype occurred many times. The rearrangement links TRBV3-1 to TRBJ1-1, with D uncertain. The CDR3 consists of 14 residues. The germline V and J ends were trimmed by 1 base and 1 base, with 7 bases remaining between them. Germline V gene data show CDR1 as LGHDT and CDR2 as YNNKEL (reference sequence). Here the CDR3 reads CASSQVGGNTEAFF. The CDR3 DNA follows: TGTGCCAGCAGCCAAGTAGGAGGGAACACTGAAGCTTTCTTT.

V and J are TRBV7-9 and TRBJ2-7; D is possibly TRBD1 or TRBD2 (6 bases each). Germline assignment: CDR1 SEHNR and CDR2 FQNEAQ (reference sequence). This CDR3 spans 14 amino acids. With 6 bases removed from V and 4 bases from J, the gap between germline ends came to 16 bases. CDR3 coding DNA: TGTGCCAGCAGGGCGGAGGGGGGTTTGTACGAGCAGTACTTC. This sequence encodes CASRAEGGLYEQYF.